This T cell receptor beta chain is from a study of metastatic and nonmetastatic thyroid tumors. Via MiXCR, TCRdb re-called the PCR reads. The sample lists about 59,000 clones, about 17% occurring once. This CDR3 is 17 amino acids long. V was clipped by 0 bases and J by 5 bases; unmatched bases: 8. The germline V gene has CDR1 SGHDT and CDR2 YYEEEE. This clone was seen ten or more times. Nobody among the patients had been given any treatment before thyroid surgery. This chain joins TRBV5-6 and TRBJ2-1, with TRBD2 matching over 10 bases. The source of this sequence is a male donor with papillary thyroid cancer or a benign thyroid nodule (not recorded which). Some clones in this sample may be carry-over from other donors' samples. Sequencing used blood. DNA for the CDR3: TGTGCCAGCAGCTTGGGAGGGGGTCTAGCGGGAGACAATGAGCAGTTCTTC. It translates to CASSLGGGLAGDNEQFF. Complete variable domain (other parts from reference TRBV5-6 and TRBJ2-1): DAGVTQSPTHLIKTRGQQVTLRCSPKSGHDTVSWYQQALGQGPQFIFQYYEEEERQRGNFPDRFSGHQFPNYSSELNVNALLLGDSALYLCASSLGGGLAGDNEQFFGPGTRLTVL.